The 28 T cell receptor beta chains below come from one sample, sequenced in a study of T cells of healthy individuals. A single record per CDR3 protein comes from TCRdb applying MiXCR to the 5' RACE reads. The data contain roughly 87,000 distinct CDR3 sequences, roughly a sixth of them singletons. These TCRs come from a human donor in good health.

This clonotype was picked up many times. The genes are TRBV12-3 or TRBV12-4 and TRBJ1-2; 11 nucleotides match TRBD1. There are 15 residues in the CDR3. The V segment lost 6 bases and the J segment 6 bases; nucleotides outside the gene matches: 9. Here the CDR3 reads CASSLLGTGGNGYTF. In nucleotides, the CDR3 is TGTGCCAGCAGCCTCCTGGGGACAGGGGGGAATGGCTACACCTTC.

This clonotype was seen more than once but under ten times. Written as DNA, the CDR3 is TGTGCCATCACCGGGGACCCGGGACAGGGTAGGTTAGGGGACAATGAGCAGTTCTTC. Protein: CAITGDPGQGRLGDNEQFF. The chain combines TRBV10-3 with TRBJ2-1; TRBD1 agrees at 9 bases. Trimming at V came to 7 bases and at J to 5 bases, leaving 21 bases not matched to a gene. In germline, CDR1 is ENHRY, CDR2 SYGVKD. This CDR3 has 19 residues.

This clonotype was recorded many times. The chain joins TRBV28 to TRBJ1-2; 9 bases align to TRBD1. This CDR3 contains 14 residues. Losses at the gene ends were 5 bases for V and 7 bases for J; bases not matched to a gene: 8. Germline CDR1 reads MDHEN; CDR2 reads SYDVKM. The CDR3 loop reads CASSPPGQGLGYTF. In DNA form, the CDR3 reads TGTGCCAGCAGTCCACCGGGACAGGGACTTGGCTACACCTTC.

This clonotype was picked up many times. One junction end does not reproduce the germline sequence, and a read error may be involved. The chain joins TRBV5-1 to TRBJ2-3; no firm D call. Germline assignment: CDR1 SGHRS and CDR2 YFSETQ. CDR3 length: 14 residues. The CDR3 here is CASSLGSPTDTQCF. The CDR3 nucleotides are TGCGCCAGCAGCTTGGGGTCTCCTACAGATACGCAGTGTTTT.

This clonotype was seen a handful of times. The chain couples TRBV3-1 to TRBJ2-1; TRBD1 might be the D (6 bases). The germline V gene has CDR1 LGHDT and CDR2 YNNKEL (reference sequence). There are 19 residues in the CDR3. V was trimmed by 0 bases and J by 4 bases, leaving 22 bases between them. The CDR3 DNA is TGTGCCAGCAGCCAAGATTCCCTTTCAGGGGTCGGAGGTTACAATGAGCAGTTCTTC. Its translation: CASSQDSLSGVGGYNEQFF.

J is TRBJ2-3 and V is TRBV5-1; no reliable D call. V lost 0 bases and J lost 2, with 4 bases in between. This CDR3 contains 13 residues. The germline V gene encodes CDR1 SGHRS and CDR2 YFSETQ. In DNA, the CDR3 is TGCGCCAGCAGCTTGGATTACACAGATACGCAGTATTTT. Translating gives CASSLDYTDTQYF.

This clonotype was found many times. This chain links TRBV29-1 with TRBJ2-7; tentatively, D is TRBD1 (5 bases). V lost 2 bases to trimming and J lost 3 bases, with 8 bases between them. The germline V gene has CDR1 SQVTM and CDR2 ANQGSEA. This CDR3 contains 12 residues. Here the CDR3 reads CSVESQGYEQYF. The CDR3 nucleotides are TGCAGCGTTGAAAGCCAGGGCTACGAGCAGTACTTC.

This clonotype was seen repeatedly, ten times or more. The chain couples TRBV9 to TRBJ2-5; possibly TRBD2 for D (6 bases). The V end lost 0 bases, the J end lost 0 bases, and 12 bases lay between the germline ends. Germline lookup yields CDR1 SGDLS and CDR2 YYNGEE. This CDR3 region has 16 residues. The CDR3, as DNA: TGTGCCAGCAGCGTAGGGGTGGGGGGATACCAAGAGACCCAGTACTTC. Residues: CASSVGVGGYQETQYF. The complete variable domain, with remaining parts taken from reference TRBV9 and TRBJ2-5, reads DSGVTQTPKHLITATGQRVTLRCSPRSGDLSVYWYQQSLDQGLQFLIQYYNGEERAKGNILERFSAQQFPDLHSELNLSSLELGDSALYFCASSVGVGGYQETQYFGPGTRLLVL.

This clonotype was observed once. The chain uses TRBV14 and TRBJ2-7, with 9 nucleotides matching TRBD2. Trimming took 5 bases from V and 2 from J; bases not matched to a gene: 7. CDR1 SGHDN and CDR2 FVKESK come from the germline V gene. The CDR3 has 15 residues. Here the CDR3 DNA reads TGTGCCAGCAGCTTTAGCGGGAGAGAGGCCTACGAGCAGTACTTC. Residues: CASSFSGREAYEQYF. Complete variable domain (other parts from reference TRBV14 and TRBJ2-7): EAGVTQFPSHSVIEKGQTVTLRCDPISGHDNLYWYRRVMGKEIKFLLHFVKESKQDESGMPNNRFLAERTGGTYSTLKVQPAELEDSGVYFCASSFSGREAYEQYFGPGTRLTVT.

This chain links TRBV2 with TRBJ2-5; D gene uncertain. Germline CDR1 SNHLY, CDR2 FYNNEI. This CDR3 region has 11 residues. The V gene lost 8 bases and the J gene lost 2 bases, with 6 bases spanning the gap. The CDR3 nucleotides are TGTGCCAGCGCGATTCAAGAGACCCAGTACTTC. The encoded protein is CASAIQETQYF.

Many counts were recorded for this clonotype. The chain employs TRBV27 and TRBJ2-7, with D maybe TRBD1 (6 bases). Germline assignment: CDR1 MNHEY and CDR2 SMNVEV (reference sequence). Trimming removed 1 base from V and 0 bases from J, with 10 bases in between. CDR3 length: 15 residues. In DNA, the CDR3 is TGTGCCAGCAGTTTATGGGGGACAAGCTCCTACGAGCAGTACTTC. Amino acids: CASSLWGTSSYEQYF.

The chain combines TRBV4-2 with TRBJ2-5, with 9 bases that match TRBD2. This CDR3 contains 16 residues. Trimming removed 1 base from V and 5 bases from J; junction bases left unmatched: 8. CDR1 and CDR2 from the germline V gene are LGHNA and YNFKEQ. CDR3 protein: CASSQGGSGRGETQYF. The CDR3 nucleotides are TGTGCCAGCAGCCAAGGTGGTAGCGGGAGAGGCGAGACCCAGTACTTC.

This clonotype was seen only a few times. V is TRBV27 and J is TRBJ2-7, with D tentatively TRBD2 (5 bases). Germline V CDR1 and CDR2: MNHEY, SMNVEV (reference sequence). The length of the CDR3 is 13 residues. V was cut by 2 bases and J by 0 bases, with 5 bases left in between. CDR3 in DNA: TGTGCCAGCAGTTTACGGGGCTCCTACGAGCAGTACTTC. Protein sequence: CASSLRGSYEQYF.

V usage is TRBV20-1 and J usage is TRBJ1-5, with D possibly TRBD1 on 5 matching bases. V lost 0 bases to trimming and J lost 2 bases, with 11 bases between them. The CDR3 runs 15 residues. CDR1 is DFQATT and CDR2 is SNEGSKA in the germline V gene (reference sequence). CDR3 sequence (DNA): TGCAGTGCTAGAGATCCACTACAGGGCAATCAGCCCCAGCATTTT. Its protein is CSARDPLQGNQPQHF.

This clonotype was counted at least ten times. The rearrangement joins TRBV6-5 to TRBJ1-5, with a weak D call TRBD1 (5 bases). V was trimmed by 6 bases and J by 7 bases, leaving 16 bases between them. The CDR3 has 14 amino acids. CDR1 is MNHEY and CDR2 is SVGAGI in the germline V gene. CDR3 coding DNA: TGTGCCAGCAGCCGAGGGGCGGCGGGACAGCCCCAGCATTTT. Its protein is CASSRGAAGQPQHF.

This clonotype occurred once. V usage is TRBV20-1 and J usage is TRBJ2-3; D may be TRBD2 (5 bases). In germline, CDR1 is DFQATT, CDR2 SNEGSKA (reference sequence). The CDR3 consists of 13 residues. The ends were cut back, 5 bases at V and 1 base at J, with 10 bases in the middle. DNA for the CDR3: TGCAGTGCTGGGGTTAGCGGCACAGATACGCAGTATTTT. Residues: CSAGVSGTDTQYF.

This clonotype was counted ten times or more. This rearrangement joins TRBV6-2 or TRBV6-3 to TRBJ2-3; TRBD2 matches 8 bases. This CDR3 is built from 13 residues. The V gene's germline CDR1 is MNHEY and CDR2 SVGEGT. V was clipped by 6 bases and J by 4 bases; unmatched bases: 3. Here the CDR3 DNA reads TGTGCCAGCAGCTGGGGACTAGCAGATACGCAGTATTTT. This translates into CASSWGLADTQYF.

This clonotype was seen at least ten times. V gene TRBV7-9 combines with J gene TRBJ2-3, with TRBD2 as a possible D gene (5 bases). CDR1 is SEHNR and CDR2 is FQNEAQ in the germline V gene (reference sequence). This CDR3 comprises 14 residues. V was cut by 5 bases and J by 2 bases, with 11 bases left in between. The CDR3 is CASSLSDNTDTQYF. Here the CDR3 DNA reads TGTGCCAGCAGCCTTAGCGACAACACAGATACGCAGTATTTT.

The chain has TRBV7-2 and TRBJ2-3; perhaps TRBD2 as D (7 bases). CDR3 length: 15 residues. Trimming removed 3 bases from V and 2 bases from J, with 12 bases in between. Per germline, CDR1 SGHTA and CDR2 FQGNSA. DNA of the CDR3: TGTGCCAGCAGCTTTCCGGGGGGCAACACAGATACGCAGTATTTT. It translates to CASSFPGGNTDTQYF. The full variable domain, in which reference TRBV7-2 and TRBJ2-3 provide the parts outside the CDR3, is GAGVSQSPSNKVTEKGKDVELRCDPISGHTALYWYRQSLGQGLEFLIYFQGNSAPDKSGLPSDRFSAERTGGSVSTLTIQRTQQEDSAVYLCASSFPGGNTDTQYFGPGTRLTVL.

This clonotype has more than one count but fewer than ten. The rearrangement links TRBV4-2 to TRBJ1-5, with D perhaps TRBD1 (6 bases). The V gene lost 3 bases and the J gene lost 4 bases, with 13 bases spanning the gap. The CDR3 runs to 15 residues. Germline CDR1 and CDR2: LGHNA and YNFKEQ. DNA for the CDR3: TGTGCCAGCAGCCAGAAGGACAGCAGAAATCAGCCCCAGCATTTT. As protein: CASSQKDSRNQPQHF.

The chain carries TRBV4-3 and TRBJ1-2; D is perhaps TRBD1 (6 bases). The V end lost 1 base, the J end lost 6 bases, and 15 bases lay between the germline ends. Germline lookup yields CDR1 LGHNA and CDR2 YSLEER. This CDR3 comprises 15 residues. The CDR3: CASSQVWRGVHGYTF. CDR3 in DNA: TGCGCCAGCAGCCAAGTTTGGAGGGGGGTACATGGCTACACCTTC.

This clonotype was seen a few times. The chain's CDR3 is CASSLGGVEAFF. The DNA for the CDR3 is TGTGCCAGCAGTTTAGGGGGAGTCGAAGCTTTCTTT. The chain carries TRBV28 and TRBJ1-1; D may be TRBD1 (5 bases). This CDR3 is built from 12 residues. V shed 2 bases and J shed 8 bases, with 9 bases lying between them. Germline-derived CDR1 and CDR2 are MDHEN and SYDVKM.

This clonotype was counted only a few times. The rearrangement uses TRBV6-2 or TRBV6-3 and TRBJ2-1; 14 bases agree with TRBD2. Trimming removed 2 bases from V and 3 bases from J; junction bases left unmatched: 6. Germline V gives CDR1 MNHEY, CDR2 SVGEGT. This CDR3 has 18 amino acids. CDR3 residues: CASSYQGLAGVIYNEQFF. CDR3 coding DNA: TGTGCCAGCAGTTACCAGGGACTAGCGGGAGTCATCTACAATGAGCAGTTCTTC.

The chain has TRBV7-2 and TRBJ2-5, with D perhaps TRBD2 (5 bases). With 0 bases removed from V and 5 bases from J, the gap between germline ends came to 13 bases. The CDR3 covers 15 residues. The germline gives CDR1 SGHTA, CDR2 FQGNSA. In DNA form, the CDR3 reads TGTGCCAGCAGCTTAGCAAGGGTTACGGGGGAGACCCAGTACTTC. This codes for CASSLARVTGETQYF. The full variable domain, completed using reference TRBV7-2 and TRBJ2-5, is GAGVSQSPSNKVTEKGKDVELRCDPISGHTALYWYRQSLGQGLEFLIYFQGNSAPDKSGLPSDRFSAERTGGSVSTLTIQRTQQEDSAVYLCASSLARVTGETQYFGPGTRLLVL.

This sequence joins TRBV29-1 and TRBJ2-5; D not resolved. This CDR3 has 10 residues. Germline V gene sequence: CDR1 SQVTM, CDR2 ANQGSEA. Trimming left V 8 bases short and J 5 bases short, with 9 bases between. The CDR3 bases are TGCAGCTTAGGACGGGAGACCCAGTACTTC. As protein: CSLGRETQYF.

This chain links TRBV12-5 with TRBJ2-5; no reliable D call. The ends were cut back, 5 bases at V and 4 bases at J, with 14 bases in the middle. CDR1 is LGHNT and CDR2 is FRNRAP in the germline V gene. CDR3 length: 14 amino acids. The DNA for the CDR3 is TGTGCTAGTGGTCCGGGTCGTAGGGTAGAGACCCAGTACTTC. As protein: CASGPGRRVETQYF.

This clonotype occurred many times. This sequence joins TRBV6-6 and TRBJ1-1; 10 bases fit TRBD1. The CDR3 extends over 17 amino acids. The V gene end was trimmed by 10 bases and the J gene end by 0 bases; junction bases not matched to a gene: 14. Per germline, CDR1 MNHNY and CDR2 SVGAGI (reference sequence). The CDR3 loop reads CAIHSGTGAIMNTEAFF. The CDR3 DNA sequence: TGTGCCATCCATTCCGGGACAGGGGCGATTATGAACACTGAAGCTTTCTTT.

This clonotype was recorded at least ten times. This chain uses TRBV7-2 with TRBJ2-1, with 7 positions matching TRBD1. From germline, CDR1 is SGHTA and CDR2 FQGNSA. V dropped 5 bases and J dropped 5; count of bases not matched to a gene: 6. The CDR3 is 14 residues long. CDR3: CASSLNRGHNEQFF. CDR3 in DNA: TGTGCCAGCAGCCTCAACAGGGGACACAATGAGCAGTTCTTC.